This T cell receptor beta chain was sequenced in a study of T cell responses to AZD1222 COVID-19 vaccine. Study results and caveats: Donors, mostly white British, included more females; clonal diversity was possibly underestimated. The study reported that nearly half of spike-specific TCRs target unmutated variant regions.

The germline V gene has CDR1 ENHRY and CDR2 SYGVKD. The CDR3 consists of 14 residues. The germline V and J ends were trimmed by 2 bases and 5 bases, with 11 bases remaining between them. TCRdb's copy holds only in-frame clones and misses some; the assay was immunoSEQ multiplex PCR. The repertoire consists of more than 150,000 clones, with approximately 90% occurring once and the leading ten covering less than 1.6%. As regards this clone: The antigen is not known.

The sample consisted of peripheral blood, taken on day 0 of AZD1222 vaccination. The TCR was taken from an adult in good health. The rearrangement links TRBV10-3 to TRBJ2-3, with D unclear. The DNA of the CDR3 is TGTGCCATCAGTGAGAATCCACTGTTAGATACGCAGTATTTT. Protein product: CAISENPLLDTQYF.